The 9 T cell receptor beta chains below all came from one sample that was sequenced in a study of regulatory and conventional T cells in RAG deficiency. Conventional CD4+ T cells were sorted from blood as CD25-low CD127-high cells. Assay used: immunoSEQ multiplex PCR; TCRdb lists only in-frame clones, some missing. The sample lists approximately 30,000 clones, 90% to 97% occurring once. These data are also associated with another study on regulatory T cells. Turning to that study: The primer mix had 52 TRBV and 13 TRBJ primers.

Sequenced input: CD25- CD4+ T cells sorted from blood. These receptor sequences come from a human donor in good health.

V gene TRBV10-1 combines with J gene TRBJ1-2; 7 bases align to TRBD1. Germline CDR1 and CDR2: WNHNN and SYGVQD (reference sequence). After removal of 4 bases from V and 6 bases from J, the junction contained 5 bases not matched to a gene. CDR3 length equals 13 residues. The chain's CDR3 is CASSAQQGNGYTF. Here the CDR3 DNA reads TGCGCCAGCAGTGCCCAACAGGGGAATGGCTACACCTTC.

The CDR3 DNA reads as TGTGCCACCAGCAGACCTAACCTCATTCAGCCCCAGCATTTT. It codes for CATSRPNLIQPQHF. The chain recombines TRBV15 with TRBJ1-5, with D unclear. The ends were cut back, 2 bases at V and 6 bases at J, with 11 bases in the middle. The CDR3 is 14 residues long. Per germline, CDR1 LNHNV and CDR2 YYDKDF (reference sequence).

Worth noting for this clone: The junction departs from the called germline gene at one end, perhaps through a read error. The gene calls are TRBV5-5 and TRBJ1-1; D not certain. Germline V CDR1 and CDR2: SGHKS, YYEKEE (reference sequence). The CDR3 contains 14 residues. The CDR3 here is CASSLAVSWAEAFF. The DNA for the CDR3 is TGTGCCAGCAGCTTGGCTGTCTCGTGGGCTGAGGCTTTCTTT.

The chain links TRBV7-2 to TRBJ1-1, with TRBD1 identical over 7 bases. The CDR3 covers 13 residues. Looked up from germline, CDR1 is SGHTA and CDR2 is FQGNSA. With V trimmed by 5 bases and J by 4 bases, 4 bases remained unmatched. The chain's CDR3 is CASSTDRSTEAFF. The CDR3 coding sequence is TGTGCCAGCAGCACGGACAGGTCCACTGAAGCTTTCTTT. Full variable domain (rest looked up from reference TRBV7-2 and TRBJ1-1): GAGVSQSPSNKVTEKGKDVELRCDPISGHTALYWYRQSLGQGLEFLIYFQGNSAPDKSGLPSDRFSAERTGGSVSTLTIQRTQQEDSAVYLCASSTDRSTEAFFGQGTRLTVV.

The chain recombines TRBV4-3 with TRBJ2-1; 8 bases align to TRBD2. Unmatched junction bases numbered 7, after V lost 0 bases and J lost 0 bases. The germline V gene has CDR1 LGHNA and CDR2 YSLEER. The CDR3 extends over 18 amino acids. CDR3 amino acids: CASSQDPLAAFSYNEQFF. The CDR3 nucleotides read TGCGCCAGCAGCCAAGACCCACTAGCGGCCTTCTCCTACAATGAGCAGTTCTTC.

The rearrangement uses TRBV7-6 and TRBJ2-3; 14 bases are shared with TRBD2. The J segment lost 3 bases and the V segment lost 5 bases, leaving 4 bases of the junction unmatched. The CDR3 is 16 residues long. The V gene's germline CDR1 is SGHVS and CDR2 FNYEAQ. The CDR3 DNA is TGTGCCAGCAGCCCCGGGACTAGCGGGAGAACAGATACGCAGTATTTT. Its translation is CASSPGTSGRTDTQYF.

The V and J genes are TRBV11-2 and TRBJ1-1; D gene unclear. The CDR3 totals 16 residues. Trimming pared 3 bases from V and 4 bases from J, leaving 18 bases between. Germline CDR1 reads SGHAT; CDR2 reads FQNNGV. The CDR3 is CASSFEETPSSTEAFF. CDR3 DNA sequence: TGTGCCAGCAGCTTTGAGGAGACCCCCAGTAGCACTGAAGCTTTCTTT.

J is TRBJ1-4 and V is TRBV6-5; 7 nucleotides match TRBD1. The germline CDR1 and CDR2 sequences are MNHEY and SVGAGI. J was trimmed by 0 bases and V by 6 bases; bases with no gene match: 4. The CDR3 contains 15 residues. CDR3 bases: TGTGCCAGCAGACCCACAGGGGCAACTAATGAAAAACTGTTTTTT. It translates to CASRPTGATNEKLFF.

This chain joins TRBV4-1 and TRBJ2-1; D remains unclear. From germline, CDR1 is MGHRA and CDR2 YSYEKL. The CDR3 covers 16 residues. V was trimmed by 1 base and J by 0 bases, leaving 10 bases between them. The DNA of the CDR3 is TGCGCCAGCAGCCAAGCTCCAGGTAGCTCCTACAATGAGCAGTTCTTC. Encoded protein: CASSQAPGSSYNEQFF.